The source of this T cell receptor beta chain is a study of blood T cell repertoires in COVID-19. Germline lookup yields CDR1 SEHNR and CDR2 FQNEAQ (reference sequence). The CDR3 has 14 residues. Trimming left V 4 bases short and J 5 bases short, with 14 bases between. Only in-frame clones appear in the TCRdb table, and some are missing; sequencing was by immunoSEQ multiplex PCR. The table lists 100,000 to 150,000 clones, approximately 89% of them singletons. The clonotype was recovered from a middle-aged man with acute or convalescent COVID-19. This sequence joins TRBV7-9 and TRBJ1-1, with a weak D call TRBD1 (5 bases). Specimen: peripheral blood. The CDR3 is CASSYPTRVTEAFF. The CDR3 coding sequence is TGTGCCAGCAGCTATCCGACCAGGGTTACTGAAGCTTTCTTT. The variable domain in full, completed from reference TRBV7-9 and TRBJ1-1, reads DTGVSQNPRHKITKRGQNVTFRCDPISEHNRLYWYRQTLGQGPEFLTYFQNEAQLEKSRLLSDRFSAERPKGSFSTLEIQRTEQGDSAMYLCASSYPTRVTEAFFGQGTRLTVV.